The source of this T cell receptor (beta chain) is a study of T cell repertoires in cytomegalovirus infection. For this clonotype: As yet, its antigen is unknown.

TCRdb fed the reads into MiXCR, producing one record per CDR3 protein. The repertoire consists of 250,000 to 400,000 distinct CDR3 sequences, with more than 20% occurring once and the leading ten covering more than 10%. Looked up from germline, CDR1 is LNHDA and CDR2 is SQIVND (reference sequence). Trimming took 4 bases from V and 9 from J; bases not matched to a gene: 10. The CDR3 covers 15 residues. The sample in question was cultured PBMCs, obtained from culture after CMV antigen stimulation. The receptor was isolated from a human donor in good health (CMV status not recorded). Some clones in this sample may be carry-over from other donors' samples. The V and J genes are TRBV19 and TRBJ2-1; TRBD2 matches at 9 bases. CDR3 in amino acids: CASSTGLATTGEQFF. The DNA for the CDR3 is TGTGCCAGTAGTACCGGACTAGCGACGACGGGTGAGCAGTTCTTC.